This T cell receptor (beta chain) was sequenced during a study of neoadjuvant anti-PD-1 for oral cavity cancer. Study-level information: Patients without progression received a fourth nivolumab dose around day 43, then surgical resection on days 50-56.

Cohort: HPV-negative, locally advanced oral cavity squamous cell carcinoma patients. Clones were sequenced by immunoSEQ multiplex PCR, and TCRdb holds only the in-frame ones, with some missing. The table has fewer than 20,000 clones, about two thirds seen once. V lost 0 bases and J lost 5, with 7 bases in between. This CDR3 spans 13 amino acids. Per germline, CDR1 SGHRS and CDR2 YFSETQ. Concerning this clone: Its specificity is not known.

Study observations and caveats: After neoadjuvant nivolumab, PBMC T cell clonality was significantly higher in non-responders than responders. Only a few patients per response group were TCR-analyzed; validation needed.

The receptor was isolated from a person aged 35-79 years with oral cavity squamous cell carcinoma. Sequenced here: PBMCs, sampled before nivolumab (anti-PD-1) treatment. The J gene is TRBJ2-3, the V gene TRBV5-1; a weak D match, TRBD1 (5 bases). The CDR3 DNA is TGCGCCAGCAGCTTGGACAGGCAAGATACGCAGTATTTT. Its protein is CASSLDRQDTQYF.